Presented here are 28 T cell receptor beta chains from one specimen sequenced in a study of blood T cell repertoires in COVID-19. Sequencing used immunoSEQ multiplex PCR; TCRdb keeps in-frame clones, though not all of them. This sample has approximately 35,000 clones, with about 79% found just once. The sequencing input was peripheral blood. Receptors were obtained from a human donor in a cohort sampled during active COVID-19.

This chain uses TRBV6-1 with TRBJ2-7; no reliable D call. Trimming cost V 2 bases and J 3 bases, with 8 bases left between them. The CDR3 is 13 residues long. The germline gives CDR1 MNHNS, CDR2 SASEGT. CDR3 DNA sequence: TGTGCCAGCAGTGAACCCCCTTACTACGAGCAGTACTTC. Protein: CASSEPPYYEQYF.

The J gene is TRBJ2-5, the V gene TRBV19; 8 bases map to TRBD1. Germline V lookup: CDR1 LNHDA, CDR2 SQIVND (reference sequence). V lost 4 bases and J lost 4; bases outside the gene matches: 11. The CDR3 totals 16 residues. The CDR3 DNA is TGTGCCAGTAGTAGGCTTGACAGGGGACGCTTAGAGACCCAGTACTTC. Protein product: CASSRLDRGRLETQYF. Drawing the rest from reference TRBV19 and TRBJ2-5, the complete variable domain is DGGITQSPKYLFRKEGQNVTLSCEQNLNHDAMYWYRQDPGQGLRLIYYSQIVNDFQKGDIAEGYSVSREKKESFPLTVTSAQKNPTAFYLCASSRLDRGRLETQYFGPGTRLLVL.

This sequence joins TRBV28 and TRBJ2-7; tentatively, D is TRBD2 (6 bases). CDR3 length: 16 residues. CDR1 MDHEN and CDR2 SYDVKM come from the germline V gene. Between the trimmed V and J ends, which lost 3 bases and 3 bases, there was a span of 18 bases. Here the CDR3 DNA reads TGTGCCAGCAGTTTGGGGGGAATGCCAGGGTTCTACGAGCAGTACTTC. This encodes CASSLGGMPGFYEQYF.

The chain carries TRBV4-3 and TRBJ1-3; D is unresolved. Trimming removed 0 bases from V and 4 bases from J, with 13 bases in between. The CDR3 has 16 residues. Germline CDR1 reads LGHNA; CDR2 reads YSLEER. The CDR3 bases are TGCGCCAGCAGCCAAGACCGCGGGTCTGGGGGAAACACCATATATTTT. It codes for CASSQDRGSGGNTIYF.

The chain is built from TRBV19 and TRBJ1-1, with TRBD1 matching over 11 bases. Germline CDR1 LNHDA, CDR2 SQIVND (reference sequence). V lost 7 bases to trimming and J lost 4 bases; unmatched junction nucleotides: 11. The length of the CDR3 is 16 residues. The CDR3 DNA follows: TGTGCCAGTAAACCCGGGACAGGGGGGTCTGTCACTGAAGCTTTCTTT. The encoded protein is CASKPGTGGSVTEAFF. Using reference TRBV19 and TRBJ1-1 for the parts outside the CDR3, the full variable domain is DGGITQSPKYLFRKEGQNVTLSCEQNLNHDAMYWYRQDPGQGLRLIYYSQIVNDFQKGDIAEGYSVSREKKESFPLTVTSAQKNPTAFYLCASKPGTGGSVTEAFFGQGTRLTVV.

Comments on this clone: This same CDR3 is encoded by further DNA sequences in the sample. V usage is TRBV19 and J usage is TRBJ1-2, with 10 bases fitting TRBD1. The CDR3 extends over 14 amino acids. V was pared by 6 bases and J by 2 bases, with 3 bases of the junction left unmatched. In germline, CDR1 is LNHDA, CDR2 SQIVND (reference sequence). CDR3 residues: CASSSGQGNYGYTF. The CDR3 DNA follows: TGTGCCAGTAGCTCGGGACAGGGGAACTATGGCTACACCTTC.

The rearrangement links TRBV4-2 to TRBJ1-2; D unresolved. Germline CDR1 is LGHNA and CDR2 is YNFKEQ. CDR3 size: 15 residues. V lost 1 base, J lost 4 bases, and 13 bases lay in between. As DNA, the CDR3 is TGTGCCAGCAGCCAAGCCACCGGGTTCGTCTATGGCTACACCTTC. Its translation is CASSQATGFVYGYTF.

This CDR3 reads CASSLFGEGEAFF. The CDR3 region has the DNA TGTGCCAGCAGTTTATTCGGGGAGGGTGAAGCTTTCTTT. The gene calls are TRBV12-3 or TRBV12-4 and TRBJ1-1; D not certain. V lost 2 bases and J 7 bases, leaving 11 bases between the germline ends. CDR3 length: 13 residues.

The rearrangement joins TRBV10-1 to TRBJ1-4, with 10 positions matching TRBD1. V trimming: 2 bases; J trimming: 6 bases; junction bases outside the gene matches: 3. Germline CDR1 and CDR2: WNHNN and SYGVQD (reference sequence). The CDR3 covers 15 residues. DNA for the CDR3: TGCGCCAGCAGTGAGACCGGGACAGGGGATGAAAAACTGTTTTTT. Its translation is CASSETGTGDEKLFF.

V gene TRBV6-7 combines with J gene TRBJ1-6, with 7 bases matching TRBD1. TRBV6-7 is recorded as an ORF, its role being uncertain. The CDR3 covers 13 residues. After removal of 7 bases from V and 9 bases from J, the junction contained 6 bases not matched to a gene. The CDR3 spells CASKSTGVSPLHF. The DNA for the CDR3 is TGTGCCAGCAAAAGCACAGGGGTTTCACCCCTCCACTTT.

This chain uses TRBV7-9 with TRBJ2-7, with a weak D call TRBD1 (6 bases). Germline CDR1 SEHNR, CDR2 FQNEAQ (reference sequence). The V gene lost 5 bases and the J gene lost 4 bases, with 15 bases spanning the gap. This CDR3 has 14 residues. The chain's CDR3 is CASSRAGVKYEQYF. The DNA for the CDR3 is TGTGCCAGCAGCCGGGCAGGGGTGAAATACGAGCAGTACTTC.

This sequence joins TRBV20-1 and TRBJ2-7, with 9 bases matching TRBD1. Losses at the gene ends were 2 bases for V and 12 bases for J; bases not matched to a gene: 5. The germline V gene has CDR1 DFQATT and CDR2 SNEGSKA (reference sequence). This CDR3 spans 11 amino acids. The CDR3 here is CSARSRDRVYF. DNA of the CDR3: TGCAGTGCTAGAAGTCGGGACAGGGTGTACTTC.

The chain links TRBV5-1 to TRBJ2-2; D is possibly TRBD1 (5 bases). Per the germline V gene, CDR1 is SGHRS and CDR2 is YFSETQ. CDR3 size: 13 residues. The CDR3 region has the DNA TGCGCTACGAGGCAGGGGAACACCGGGGAGCTGTTTTTT. It translates to CATRQGNTGELFF.

The gene calls are TRBV7-2 and TRBJ1-2, with D hard to call. This CDR3 has 14 residues. Trimming shortened V by 5 bases and J by 4 bases, and 14 bases separated the two germline ends. Germline loops: CDR1 SGHTA, CDR2 FQGNSA. This CDR3 is CASSPYQALYGYTF. The CDR3 bases are TGTGCCAGCAGCCCTTATCAAGCACTCTATGGCTACACCTTC.

The genes are TRBV2 and TRBJ1-2; 9 positions match TRBD1. The CDR3 consists of 13 residues. Germline lookup yields CDR1 SNHLY and CDR2 FYNNEI. V gave up 8 bases and J gave up 6 bases; unmatched junction bases: 7. CDR3 residues: CASDRQGVNGYTF. The CDR3 coding sequence is TGTGCCAGCGACCGACAGGGGGTTAATGGCTACACCTTC.

The genes are TRBV21-1 and TRBJ2-5; the table gives TRBD1 as D, unverified against the DNA. TRBV21-1 counts as a pseudogene. This CDR3 comprises 15 residues. CDR3 sequence: CASPPGTGGRETQYF. The CDR3 DNA reads as TGTGCCAGCCCACCGGGGACAGGGGGGAGGGAGACCCAGTACTTC.

The rearrangement uses TRBV5-1 and TRBJ2-5; TRBD2 matches 11 bases. Unmatched junction bases numbered 9, after V lost 4 bases and J lost 4 bases. Looked up from germline, CDR1 is SGHRS and CDR2 is YFSETQ. The CDR3 is 16 amino acids. The CDR3 reads CASSRTSGGLSETQYF. The CDR3 region has the DNA TGCGCCAGCAGCCGAACTAGCGGGGGCCTTTCAGAGACCCAGTACTTC. Variable domain in full (rest from reference TRBV5-1 and TRBJ2-5): KAGVTQTPRYLIKTRGQQVTLSCSPISGHRSVSWYQQTPGQGLQFLFEYFSETQRNKGNFPGRFSGRQFSNSRSEMNVSTLELGDSALYLCASSRTSGGLSETQYFGPGTRLLVL.

The V call is TRBV7-7, the J call TRBJ2-7, with 7 bases aligning to TRBD1. CDR1 is SSHAT and CDR2 is FNYEAQ in the germline V gene (reference sequence). V gave up 5 bases and J gave up 1 base; unmatched junction bases: 5. CDR3 size: 14 residues. In DNA, the CDR3 is TGTGCCAGCAGCCCGGACAGGAGATCCTACGAGCAGTACTTC. Encoded protein: CASSPDRRSYEQYF.

V is TRBV4-3 and J is TRBJ2-1, with 8 nucleotides matching TRBD2. CDR3 length: 15 amino acids. After removal of 3 bases from V and 0 bases from J, the junction contained 1 base not matched to a gene. Germline V gene data show CDR1 as LGHNA and CDR2 as YSLEER. The CDR3 DNA follows: TGCGCCAGCAGCCACGGACTAGCCTCCTACAATGAGCAGTTCTTC. Translation: CASSHGLASYNEQFF.

This sequence joins TRBV19 and TRBJ1-4; no clear D gene. V was shortened by 3 bases and J by 0 bases, with 2 bases between the two germline ends. Germline loops: CDR1 LNHDA, CDR2 SQIVND (reference sequence). The CDR3 runs 13 residues. CDR3 region: CASSITTNEKLFF. The CDR3 DNA follows: TGTGCCAGTAGTATTACAACTAATGAAAAACTGTTTTTT. Full variable domain (outside the CDR3, taken from reference TRBV19 and TRBJ1-4): DGGITQSPKYLFRKEGQNVTLSCEQNLNHDAMYWYRQDPGQGLRLIYYSQIVNDFQKGDIAEGYSVSREKKESFPLTVTSAQKNPTAFYLCASSITTNEKLFFGSGTQLSVL.

The chain combines TRBV5-5 with TRBJ1-4; D is possibly TRBD1 (5 bases). Germline CDR1 and CDR2: SGHKS and YYEKEE (reference sequence). This CDR3 is 15 amino acids long. V was pared by 4 bases and J by 8 bases, with 18 bases between. CDR3 sequence: CASSLGHSGVEKLFF. In DNA form, the CDR3 reads TGTGCCAGCAGCCTAGGACATTCGGGAGTAGAAAAACTGTTTTTT. Filled out from reference TRBV5-5 and TRBJ1-4, the complete variable domain reads DAGVTQSPTHLIKTRGQQVTLRCSPISGHKSVSWYQQVLGQGPQFIFQYYEKEERGRGNFPDRFSARQFPNYSSELNVNALLLGDSALYLCASSLGHSGVEKLFFGSGTQLSVL.

DNA for the CDR3: TGTGCCAGCAGCTTAGGTCAGATTGGAAACACCATATATTTT. As protein: CASSLGQIGNTIYF. The chain recombines TRBV11-2 with TRBJ1-3; D remains unclear. The V and J ends lost 1 base and 3 bases respectively, with 7 bases between them. CDR1 is SGHAT, CDR2 FQNNGV, per germline. The CDR3 totals 14 residues.

The V call is TRBV18, the J call TRBJ1-2; no definite D call. Germline CDR1 reads KGHSH; CDR2 reads LQKENI. The germline V and J ends were trimmed by 2 bases and 3 bases, with 10 bases remaining between them. CDR3 length: 14 amino acids. CDR3 sequence (DNA): TGTGCCAGCTCACCAGTTTCAACAGACTATGGCTACACCTTC. Translating it yields CASSPVSTDYGYTF.

In regard to this clone: Since no conserved phenylalanine or tryptophan closes the CDR3, a read error is the likely cause. This chain uses TRBV14 with TRBJ2-7, with D maybe TRBD2 (6 bases). The ends were cut back, 4 bases at V and 1 base at J, with 8 bases in the middle. This CDR3 contains 13 residues. Germline V gene data show CDR1 as SGHDN and CDR2 as FVKESK. CDR3 DNA sequence: TGTGCCAGCAGCCCGGGGACTTCCTACGAGCAGTACCTC. Protein sequence: CASSPGTSYEQYL.

This clone turned up a few times. The chain joins TRBV21-1 to TRBJ2-7; TRBD2, the table's D call, was not compared with the DNA. TRBV21-1 is deemed a pseudogene. CDR3 length: 16 amino acids. CDR3 in DNA: TGTGCCAGCAGCAAATCCCCCAGCGGGACTTTTGGCGAGCAGTACTTC. Translated, it gives CASSKSPSGTFGEQYF.

This chain joins TRBV19 and TRBJ1-2, with D hard to call. Germline V CDR1 and CDR2: LNHDA, SQIVND (reference sequence). V was pared by 10 bases and J by 7 bases, with 19 bases between. This CDR3 is 13 amino acids long. This chain's CDR3 is CATRAGSLSGYTF. CDR3 DNA: TGTGCCACAAGGGCCGGGAGCCTCAGTGGCTACACCTTC.

This chain connects TRBV11-3 to TRBJ1-4; possible D gene TRBD1, 5 bases. CDR3 length equals 13 residues. Germline CDR1 reads SGHNT; CDR2 reads YENEEA. Trimming took off 11 bases at V and 2 bases at J, with 12 bases between the two ends. In DNA, the CDR3 is TGTGCCGTCCATAGACAGACTAATGAAAAACTGTTTTTT. This sequence encodes CAVHRQTNEKLFF.

V usage is TRBV12-5 and J usage is TRBJ2-3, with D possibly TRBD2 on 6 matching bases. Trimming took off 4 bases at V and 4 bases at J, with 6 bases between the two ends. Germline values: CDR1 LGHNT, CDR2 FRNRAP. There are 12 residues in the CDR3. The CDR3 nucleotides read TGTGCTAGTGGTTCGGGGGCAGATACGCAGTATTTT. It translates to CASGSGADTQYF.